One and the same sample provided the 3 T cell receptor beta chains below, sequenced in a study of vaccination and CD4 T cells after COVID-19. For these receptors, no antigen is known. An Oncomine TCR Beta short-read assay was used to sequence the DNA from cultured CD4+ T cells. Each CDR3 protein gets one entry after TCRdb re-called the PCR reads with MiXCR. The sample lists about 14,000 distinct CDR3 sequences, 45% to 55% occurring once. Treatment in this sample: approximately 9-day PBMC culture with coronavirus spike peptide pools or control peptides (ViraFEST assay). What was sequenced was CD4+ T cells from blood, cultured in vitro. The receptors come from a human donor who had recovered from COVID-19.

There are a few counts of this clonotype. The chain is built from TRBV6-2 or TRBV6-3 and TRBJ2-2; 12 positions agree with TRBD2. This CDR3 comprises 16 residues. Per germline, CDR1 MNHEY and CDR2 SVGEGT. Trimming cost V 5 bases and J 5 bases; bases outside gene matches: 6. CDR3 protein: CASSRTSGVITGELFF. The DNA of the CDR3 is TGTGCCAGCAGTCGGACTAGCGGGGTTATTACCGGGGAGCTGTTTTTT.

This rearrangement joins TRBV5-4 to TRBJ2-1, with 9 bases fitting TRBD2. Germline-derived CDR1 and CDR2 are SGHNT and YYREEE (reference sequence). The CDR3 loop spans 16 amino acids. The V and J ends lost 2 bases and 2 bases, in that order; junction bases with no gene match: 5. Written as DNA, the CDR3 is TGTGCCAGCAGCTTACTAGCGGGTCCAGCCTACAATGAGCAGTTCTTC. This encodes CASSLLAGPAYNEQFF. The full variable domain, in which reference TRBV5-4 and TRBJ2-1 provide the parts outside the CDR3, is ETGVTQSPTHLIKTRGQQVTLRCSSQSGHNTVSWYQQALGQGPQFIFQYYREEENGRGNFPPRFSGLQFPNYSSELNVNALELDDSALYLCASSLLAGPAYNEQFFGPGTRLTVL.

This clonotype was detected a few times. V is TRBV24-1 and J is TRBJ1-1; 7 bases map to TRBD1. This CDR3 spans 17 amino acids. CDR1 and CDR2 (germline): KGHDR, SFDVKD. V gave up 1 base and J gave up 6 bases; unmatched junction bases: 13. CDR3 protein: CATSDFKGGYEGPEAFF. CDR3 in DNA: TGTGCCACCAGTGATTTCAAAGGGGGCTATGAGGGCCCTGAAGCTTTCTTT.